The text below deals with one TCR beta chain. The data were produced by immunoSEQ multiplex PCR, yet TCRdb's version contains in-frame clones alone and is incomplete. Of hundreds of thousands of clones in the sample, more than 95% are singletons; the top ten hold 0.045% to 0.06%. Study donors comprised healthy, HIV-negative adults devoid of recent acute infection or vaccination. A split of CD4+ cells into CD45RA+ naive and CD45RA-negative memory subsets was performed. The sample comes from a study of shared clonotypes between healthy human individuals. Per germline, CDR1 SGHRS and CDR2 YFSETQ. The CDR3 is 17 amino acids. V gave up 0 bases and J gave up 0 bases; unmatched junction bases: 7.

Sequences were obtained from naive CD4+ T cells sorted from blood. The subset is: CD45RA+ positively selected. The chain is built from TRBV5-1 and TRBJ2-7, with 9 bases fitting TRBD2. This receptor was obtained from a woman aged 25 to 39 in good health. The CDR3 nucleotides are TGCGCCAGCAGCTTGGGCGGTAGCGGGGGATCCTCCTACGAGCAGTACTTC. This translates into CASSLGGSGGSSYEQYF. Full variable domain (rest looked up from reference TRBV5-1 and TRBJ2-7): KAGVTQTPRYLIKTRGQQVTLSCSPISGHRSVSWYQQTPGQGLQFLFEYFSETQRNKGNFPGRFSGRQFSNSRSEMNVSTLELGDSALYLCASSLGGSGGSSYEQYFGPGTRLTVT.